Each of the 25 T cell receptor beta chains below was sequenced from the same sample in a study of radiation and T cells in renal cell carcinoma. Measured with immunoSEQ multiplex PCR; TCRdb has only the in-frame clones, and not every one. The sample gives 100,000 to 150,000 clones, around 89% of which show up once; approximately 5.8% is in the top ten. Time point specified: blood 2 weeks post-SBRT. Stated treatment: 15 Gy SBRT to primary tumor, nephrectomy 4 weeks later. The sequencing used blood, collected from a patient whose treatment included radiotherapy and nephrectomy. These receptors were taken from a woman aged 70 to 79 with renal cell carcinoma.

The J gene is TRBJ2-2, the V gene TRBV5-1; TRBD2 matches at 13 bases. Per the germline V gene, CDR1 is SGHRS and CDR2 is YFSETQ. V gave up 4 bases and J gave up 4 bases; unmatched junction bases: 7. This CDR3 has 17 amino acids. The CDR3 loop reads CASSGGLAGARTGELFF. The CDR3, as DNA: TGCGCCAGCAGCGGAGGACTAGCGGGGGCACGCACCGGGGAGCTGTTTTTT.

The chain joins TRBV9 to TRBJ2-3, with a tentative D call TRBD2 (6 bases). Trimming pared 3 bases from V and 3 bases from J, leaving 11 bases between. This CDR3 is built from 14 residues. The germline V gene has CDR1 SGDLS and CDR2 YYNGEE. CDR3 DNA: TGTGCCAGCAGCGAAACTAGCCTGACAGATACGCAGTATTTT. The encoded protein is CASSETSLTDTQYF.

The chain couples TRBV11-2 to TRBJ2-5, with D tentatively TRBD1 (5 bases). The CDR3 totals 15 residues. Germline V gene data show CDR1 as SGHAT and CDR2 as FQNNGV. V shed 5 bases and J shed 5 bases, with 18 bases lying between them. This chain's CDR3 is CASSLSRDRVETQYF. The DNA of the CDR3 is TGTGCCAGCAGCCTCAGCAGGGATAGGGTGGAGACCCAGTACTTC.

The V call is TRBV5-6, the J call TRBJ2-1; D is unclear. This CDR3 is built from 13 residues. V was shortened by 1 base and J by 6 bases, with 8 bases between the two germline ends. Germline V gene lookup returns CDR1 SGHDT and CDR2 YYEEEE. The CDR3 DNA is TGTGCCAGCAGCTTGATTGGGCGCAATGAGCAGTTCTTC. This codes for CASSLIGRNEQFF. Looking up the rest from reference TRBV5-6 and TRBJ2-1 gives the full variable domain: DAGVTQSPTHLIKTRGQQVTLRCSPKSGHDTVSWYQQALGQGPQFIFQYYEEEERQRGNFPDRFSGHQFPNYSSELNVNALLLGDSALYLCASSLIGRNEQFFGPGTRLTVL.

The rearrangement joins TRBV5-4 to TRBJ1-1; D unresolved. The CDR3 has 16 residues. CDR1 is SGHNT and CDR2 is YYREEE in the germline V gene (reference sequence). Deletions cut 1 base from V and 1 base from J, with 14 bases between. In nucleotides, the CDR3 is TGTGCCAGCAGCTTGCAAAAGGGCGCGCAGAACACTGAAGCTTTCTTT. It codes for CASSLQKGAQNTEAFF.

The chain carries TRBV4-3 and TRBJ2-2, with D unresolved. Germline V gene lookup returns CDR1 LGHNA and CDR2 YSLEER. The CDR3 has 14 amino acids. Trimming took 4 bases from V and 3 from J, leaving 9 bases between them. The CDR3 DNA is TGCGCCAGCAGCCCCGAAAGGGACACCGGGGAGCTGTTTTTT. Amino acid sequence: CASSPERDTGELFF.

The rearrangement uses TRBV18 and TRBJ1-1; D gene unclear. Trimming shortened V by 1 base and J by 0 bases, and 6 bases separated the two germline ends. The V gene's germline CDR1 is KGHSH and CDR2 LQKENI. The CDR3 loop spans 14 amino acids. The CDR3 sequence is CASSPLALNTEAFF. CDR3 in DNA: TGTGCCAGCTCACCACTTGCATTGAACACTGAAGCTTTCTTT. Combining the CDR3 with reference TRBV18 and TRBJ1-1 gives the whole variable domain NAGVMQNPRHLVRRRGQEARLRCSPMKGHSHVYWYRQLPEEGLKFMVYLQKENIIDESGMPKERFSAEFPKEGPSILRIQQVVRGDSAAYFCASSPLALNTEAFFGQGTRLTVV.

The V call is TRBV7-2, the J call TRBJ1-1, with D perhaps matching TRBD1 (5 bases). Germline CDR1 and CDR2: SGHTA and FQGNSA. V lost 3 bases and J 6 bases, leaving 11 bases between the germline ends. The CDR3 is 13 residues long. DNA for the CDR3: TGTGCCAGCAGCTTGGGACCGGCGTCTGAAGCTTTCTTT. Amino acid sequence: CASSLGPASEAFF. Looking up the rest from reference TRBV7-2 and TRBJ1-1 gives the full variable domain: GAGVSQSPSNKVTEKGKDVELRCDPISGHTALYWYRQSLGQGLEFLIYFQGNSAPDKSGLPSDRFSAERTGGSVSTLTIQRTQQEDSAVYLCASSLGPASEAFFGQGTRLTVV.

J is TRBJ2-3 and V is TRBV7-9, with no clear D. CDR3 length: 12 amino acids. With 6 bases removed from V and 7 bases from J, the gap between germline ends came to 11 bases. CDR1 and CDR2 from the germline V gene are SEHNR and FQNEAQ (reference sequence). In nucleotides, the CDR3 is TGTGCCAGCAGACCCGAAGTAAATACGCAGTATTTT. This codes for CASRPEVNTQYF.

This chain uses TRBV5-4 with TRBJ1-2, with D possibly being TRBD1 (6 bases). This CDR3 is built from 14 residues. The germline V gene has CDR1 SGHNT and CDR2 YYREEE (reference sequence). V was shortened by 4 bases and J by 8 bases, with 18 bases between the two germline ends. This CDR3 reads CASSPSTGLEGYTF. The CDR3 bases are TGTGCCAGCAGCCCAAGCACAGGGCTTGAGGGCTACACCTTC.

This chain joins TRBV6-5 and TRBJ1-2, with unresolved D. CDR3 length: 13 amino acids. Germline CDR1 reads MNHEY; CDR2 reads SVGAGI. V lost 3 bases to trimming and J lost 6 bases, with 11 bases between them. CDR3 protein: CASSYVGANGYTF. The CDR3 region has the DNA TGTGCCAGCAGTTATGTGGGCGCAAATGGCTACACCTTC.

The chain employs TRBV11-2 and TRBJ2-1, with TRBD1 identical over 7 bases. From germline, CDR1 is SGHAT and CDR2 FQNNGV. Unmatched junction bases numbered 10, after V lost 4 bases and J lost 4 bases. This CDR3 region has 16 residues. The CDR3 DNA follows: TGTGCCAGCAGCTCGCTAACAGGGGCACGGTACAATGAGCAGTTCTTC. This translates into CASSSLTGARYNEQFF.

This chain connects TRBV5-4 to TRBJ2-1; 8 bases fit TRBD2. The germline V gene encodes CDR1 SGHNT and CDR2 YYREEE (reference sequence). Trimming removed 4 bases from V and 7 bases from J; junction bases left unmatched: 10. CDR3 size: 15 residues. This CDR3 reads CASSLIRGGLNEQFF. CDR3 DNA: TGTGCCAGCAGCCTCATACGGGGGGGCTTGAATGAGCAGTTCTTC.

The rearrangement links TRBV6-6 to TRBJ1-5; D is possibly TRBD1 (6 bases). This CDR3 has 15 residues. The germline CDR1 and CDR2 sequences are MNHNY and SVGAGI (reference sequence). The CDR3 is CAKRGTKKLNQPQHF. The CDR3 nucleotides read TGTGCGAAAAGGGGGACAAAAAAACTTAATCAGCCCCAGCATTTT.

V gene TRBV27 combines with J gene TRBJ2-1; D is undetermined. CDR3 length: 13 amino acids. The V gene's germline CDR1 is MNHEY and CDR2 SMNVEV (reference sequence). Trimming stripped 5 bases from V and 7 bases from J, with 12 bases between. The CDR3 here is CASSTQMRNEQFF. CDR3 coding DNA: TGTGCCAGCAGTACCCAAATGAGGAATGAGCAGTTCTTC.

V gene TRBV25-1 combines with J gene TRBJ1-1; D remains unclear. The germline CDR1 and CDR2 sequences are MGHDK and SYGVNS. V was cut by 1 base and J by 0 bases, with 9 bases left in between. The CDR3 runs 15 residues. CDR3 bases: TGTGCCAGCAGTGAATGGAACAGCCTGAACACTGAAGCTTTCTTT. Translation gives CASSEWNSLNTEAFF.

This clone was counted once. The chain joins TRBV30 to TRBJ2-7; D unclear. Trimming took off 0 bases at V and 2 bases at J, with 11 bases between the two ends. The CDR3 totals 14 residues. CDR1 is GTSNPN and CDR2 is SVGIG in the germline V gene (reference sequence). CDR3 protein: CAWSVKGGTYEQYF. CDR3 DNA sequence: TGTGCCTGGAGTGTAAAGGGTGGGACCTACGAGCAGTACTTC.

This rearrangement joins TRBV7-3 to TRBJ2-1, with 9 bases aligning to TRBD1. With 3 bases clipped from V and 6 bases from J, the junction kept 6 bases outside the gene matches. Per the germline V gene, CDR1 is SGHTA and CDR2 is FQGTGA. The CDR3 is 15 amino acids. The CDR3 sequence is CASSLYRGRFNEQFF. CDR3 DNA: TGTGCCAGCAGCTTGTACAGGGGGCGCTTCAATGAGCAGTTCTTC.

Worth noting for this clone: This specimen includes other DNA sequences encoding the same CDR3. CDR3 DNA sequence: TGTGCCTGGAGTGTTGGACAGCCCTACGAGCAGTACTTC. Translating gives CAWSVGQPYEQYF. The rearrangement links TRBV30 to TRBJ2-7; D might be TRBD1 (6 bases). Trimming left V 0 bases short and J 2 bases short, with 8 bases between. This CDR3 has 13 amino acids. The germline V gene encodes CDR1 GTSNPN and CDR2 SVGIG (reference sequence).

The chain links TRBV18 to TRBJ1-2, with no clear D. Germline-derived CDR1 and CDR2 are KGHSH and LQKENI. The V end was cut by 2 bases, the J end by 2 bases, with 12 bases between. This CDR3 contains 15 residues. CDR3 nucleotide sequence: TGTGCCAGCTCACCAGGGATGGGCAGGAACTATGGCTACACCTTC. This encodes CASSPGMGRNYGYTF.

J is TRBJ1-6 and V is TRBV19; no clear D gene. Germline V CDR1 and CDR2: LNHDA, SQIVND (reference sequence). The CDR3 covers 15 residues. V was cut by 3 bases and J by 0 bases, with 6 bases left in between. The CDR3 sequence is CASSIGSSYNSPLHF. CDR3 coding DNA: TGTGCCAGTAGTATCGGGAGCTCCTATAATTCACCCCTCCACTTT.

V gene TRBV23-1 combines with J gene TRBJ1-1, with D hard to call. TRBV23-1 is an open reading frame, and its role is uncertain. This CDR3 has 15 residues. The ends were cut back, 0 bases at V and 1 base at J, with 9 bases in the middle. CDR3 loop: CASSQSQAPNTEAFF. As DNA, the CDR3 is TGCGCCAGCAGTCAATCGCAGGCTCCGAACACTGAAGCTTTCTTT.

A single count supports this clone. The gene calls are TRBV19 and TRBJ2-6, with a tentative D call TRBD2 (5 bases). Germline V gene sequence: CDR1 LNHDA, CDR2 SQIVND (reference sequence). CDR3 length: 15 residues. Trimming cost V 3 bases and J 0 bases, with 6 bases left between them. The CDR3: CASSIGGSGANVLTF. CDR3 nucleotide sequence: TGTGCCAGTAGTATCGGAGGCTCTGGGGCCAACGTCCTGACTTTC.

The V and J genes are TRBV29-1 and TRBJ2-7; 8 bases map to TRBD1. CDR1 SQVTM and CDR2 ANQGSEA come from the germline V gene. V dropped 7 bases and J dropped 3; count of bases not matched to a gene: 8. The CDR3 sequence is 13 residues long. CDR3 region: CSGGQGVHYEQYF. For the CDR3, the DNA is TGCAGCGGTGGACAGGGCGTCCACTACGAGCAGTACTTC.

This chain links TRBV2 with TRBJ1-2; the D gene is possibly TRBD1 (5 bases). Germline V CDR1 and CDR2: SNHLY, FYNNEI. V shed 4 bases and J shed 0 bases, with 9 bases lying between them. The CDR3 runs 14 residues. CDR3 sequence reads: CASSGQRTNYGYTF. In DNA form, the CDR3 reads TGTGCCAGCAGTGGACAGCGTACTAACTATGGCTACACCTTC.